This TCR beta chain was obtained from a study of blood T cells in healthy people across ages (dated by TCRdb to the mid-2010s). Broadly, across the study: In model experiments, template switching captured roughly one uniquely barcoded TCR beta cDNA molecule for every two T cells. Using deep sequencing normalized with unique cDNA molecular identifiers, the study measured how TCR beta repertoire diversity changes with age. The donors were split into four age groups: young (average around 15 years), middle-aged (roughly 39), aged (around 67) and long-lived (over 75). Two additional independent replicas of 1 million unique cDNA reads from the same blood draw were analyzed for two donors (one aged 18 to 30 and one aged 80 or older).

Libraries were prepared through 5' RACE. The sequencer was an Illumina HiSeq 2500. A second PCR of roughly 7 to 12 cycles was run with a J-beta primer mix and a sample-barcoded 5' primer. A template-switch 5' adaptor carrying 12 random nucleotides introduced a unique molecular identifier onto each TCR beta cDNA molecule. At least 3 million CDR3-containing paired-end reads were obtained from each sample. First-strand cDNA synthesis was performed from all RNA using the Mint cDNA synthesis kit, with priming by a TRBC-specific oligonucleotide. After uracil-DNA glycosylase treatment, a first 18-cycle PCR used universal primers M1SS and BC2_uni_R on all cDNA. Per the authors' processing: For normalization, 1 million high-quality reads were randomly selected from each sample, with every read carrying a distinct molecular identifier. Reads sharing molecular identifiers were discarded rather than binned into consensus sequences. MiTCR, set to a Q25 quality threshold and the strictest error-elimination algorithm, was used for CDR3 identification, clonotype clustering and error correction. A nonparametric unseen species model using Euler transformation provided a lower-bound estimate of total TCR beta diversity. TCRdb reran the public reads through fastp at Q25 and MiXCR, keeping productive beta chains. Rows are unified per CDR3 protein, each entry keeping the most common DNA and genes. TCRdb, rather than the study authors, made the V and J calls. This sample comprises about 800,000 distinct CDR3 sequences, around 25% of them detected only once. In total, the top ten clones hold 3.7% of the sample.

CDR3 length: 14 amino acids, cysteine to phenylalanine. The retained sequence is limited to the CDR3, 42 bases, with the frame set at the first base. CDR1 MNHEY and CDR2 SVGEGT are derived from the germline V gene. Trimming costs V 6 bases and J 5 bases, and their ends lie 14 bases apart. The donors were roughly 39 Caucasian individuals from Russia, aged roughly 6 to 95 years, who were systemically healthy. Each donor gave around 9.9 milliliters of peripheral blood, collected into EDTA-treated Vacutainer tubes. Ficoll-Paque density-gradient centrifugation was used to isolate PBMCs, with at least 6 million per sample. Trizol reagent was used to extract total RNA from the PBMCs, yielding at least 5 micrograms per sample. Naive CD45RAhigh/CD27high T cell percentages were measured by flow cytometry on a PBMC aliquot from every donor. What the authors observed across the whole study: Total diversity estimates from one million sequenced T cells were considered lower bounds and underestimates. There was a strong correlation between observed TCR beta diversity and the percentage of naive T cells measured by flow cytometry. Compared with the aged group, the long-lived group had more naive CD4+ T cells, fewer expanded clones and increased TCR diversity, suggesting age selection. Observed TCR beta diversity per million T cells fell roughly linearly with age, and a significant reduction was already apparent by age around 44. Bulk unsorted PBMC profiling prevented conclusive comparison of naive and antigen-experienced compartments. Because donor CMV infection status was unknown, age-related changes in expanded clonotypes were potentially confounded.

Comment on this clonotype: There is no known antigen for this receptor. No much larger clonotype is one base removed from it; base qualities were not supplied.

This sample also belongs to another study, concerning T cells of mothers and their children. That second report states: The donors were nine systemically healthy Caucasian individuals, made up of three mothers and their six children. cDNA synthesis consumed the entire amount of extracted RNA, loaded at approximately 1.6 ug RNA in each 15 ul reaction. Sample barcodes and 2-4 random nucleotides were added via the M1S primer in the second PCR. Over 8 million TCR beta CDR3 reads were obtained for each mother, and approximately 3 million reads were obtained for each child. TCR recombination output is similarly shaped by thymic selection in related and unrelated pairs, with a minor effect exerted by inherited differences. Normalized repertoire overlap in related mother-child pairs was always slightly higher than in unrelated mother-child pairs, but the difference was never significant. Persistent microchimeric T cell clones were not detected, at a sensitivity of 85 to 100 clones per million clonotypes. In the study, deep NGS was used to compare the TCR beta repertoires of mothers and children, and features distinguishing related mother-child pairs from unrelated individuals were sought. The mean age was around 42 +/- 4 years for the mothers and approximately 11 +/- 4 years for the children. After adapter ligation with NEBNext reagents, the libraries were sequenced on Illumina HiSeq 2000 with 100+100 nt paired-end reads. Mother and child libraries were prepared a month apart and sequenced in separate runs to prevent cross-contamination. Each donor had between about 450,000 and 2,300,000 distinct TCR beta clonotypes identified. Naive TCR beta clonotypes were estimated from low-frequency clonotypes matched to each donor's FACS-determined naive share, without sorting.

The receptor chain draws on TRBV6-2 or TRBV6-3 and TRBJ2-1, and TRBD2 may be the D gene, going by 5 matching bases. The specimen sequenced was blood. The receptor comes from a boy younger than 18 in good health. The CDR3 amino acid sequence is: CASRTIRLNNEQFF. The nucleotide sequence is TGTGCCAGCAGAACTATAAGACTAAACAATGAGCAGTTCTTC.